The next 29 T cell receptor beta chains were all read from a single sample in a study of T cell repertoires in cytomegalovirus infection (dated by TCRdb to between 2019 and 2020). No antigen is known for these receptors. Taken with the paper, the label for treatment or condition translates to: in vitro stimulation with specific CMV peptide epitopes to enrich CMV-specific T cells. Sequenced on an Illumina HiSeq 1500. TCRdb reprocessing: public reads trimmed at Q25 with fastp, clones called with MiXCR, in-frame beta chains kept. Entries are consolidated by CDR3 protein sequence, retaining the most common genes and DNA. This sample is represented by roughly 700,000 distinct CDR3 sequences; approximately 33% of them were singletons. Of the sample, approximately 18% falls within the top ten clones. The sequenced sample was cultured PBMCs, obtained from culture after CMV antigen stimulation. These receptors came from a human donor in good health (CMV status not recorded). Some clones in this sample may be carry-over from other donors' samples.

V is TRBV11-2 and J is TRBJ2-1; 7 bases fit TRBD1. The germline V gene has CDR1 SGHAT and CDR2 FQNNGV. This CDR3 region has 16 residues. The J segment lost 4 bases and the V segment lost 5 bases, leaving 11 bases of the junction unmatched. The CDR3: CASSTRGTDSYNEQFF. Here the CDR3 DNA reads TGTGCCAGCAGCACCAGAGGGACAGACTCTTACAATGAGCAGTTCTTC.

The chain links TRBV7-8 to TRBJ2-5; 12 positions match TRBD2. Germline-derived CDR1 and CDR2 are SGHVS and FQNEAQ. The length of the CDR3 is 16 residues. V gave up 1 base and J gave up 2 bases; unmatched junction bases: 2. The CDR3 protein is CASSLGTSGDQETQYF. The DNA of the CDR3 is TGTGCCAGCAGCTTAGGGACTAGCGGGGATCAAGAGACCCAGTACTTC.

This clonotype was counted only a few times. The J gene is TRBJ1-2, the V gene TRBV6-1; D may be TRBD1 (6 bases). This CDR3 spans 13 amino acids. In germline, CDR1 is MNHNS, CDR2 SASEGT. The V end lost 5 bases, the J end lost 5 bases, and 12 bases lay between the germline ends. Written as DNA, the CDR3 is TGTGCCAGCAGTCGCGCAGGGGTTTATGGCTACACCTTC. Its protein is CASSRAGVYGYTF.

This clonotype was seen a single time. The chain combines TRBV19 with TRBJ2-1, with D unclear. Germline loops: CDR1 LNHDA, CDR2 SQIVND (reference sequence). This CDR3 comprises 16 residues. V was pared by 2 bases and J by 0 bases, with 11 bases between. In nucleotides, the CDR3 is TGTGCCAGTAGTATATCGGCAGGTGTCTCCTACAATGAGCAGTTCTTC. Translating it yields CASSISAGVSYNEQFF.

The chain joins TRBV20-1 to TRBJ1-2, with 10 bases lining up with TRBD1. V dropped 5 bases and J dropped 8; count of bases not matched to a gene: 8. The germline V gene has CDR1 DFQATT and CDR2 SNEGSKA (reference sequence). This CDR3 comprises 13 residues. The chain's CDR3 is CSAALGTGVGYTF. For the CDR3, the DNA is TGCAGTGCTGCCCTGGGGACAGGGGTCGGCTACACCTTC.

The chain combines TRBV12-3 or TRBV12-4 with TRBJ1-6; TRBD1 is a possible D gene (5 bases). The CDR3 covers 15 residues. The V gene lost 8 bases and the J gene lost 4 bases, with 15 bases spanning the gap. The CDR3 DNA sequence: TGTGCCAGCGCCGGGGCGCAGGCTTATAATTCACCCCTCCACTTT. Translation: CASAGAQAYNSPLHF.

The V call is TRBV7-2, the J call TRBJ2-7, with TRBD2 matching 7 bases. J gave up 4 bases and V 2 bases, and 11 bases lay outside the gene matches. Germline CDR1 reads SGHTA; CDR2 reads FQGNSA. There are 16 residues in the CDR3. CDR3: CASSLYRREHGYEQYF. For the CDR3, the DNA is TGTGCCAGCAGCTTATATAGGCGGGAGCATGGGTACGAGCAGTACTTC.

This clonotype was counted between two and nine times. The gene calls are TRBV7-2 and TRBJ2-3; 13 bases agree with TRBD2. Germline lookup yields CDR1 SGHTA and CDR2 FQGNSA. J lost 8 bases, V lost 1 base, and 6 bases had no gene match. This CDR3 is 16 amino acids long. In DNA, the CDR3 is TGTGCCAGCAGCTTAGGGGGACTAGCGGGATGGGGTACGCAGTATTTT. Translated: CASSLGGLAGWGTQYF.

This chain joins TRBV7-2 and TRBJ1-5; 7 positions match TRBD1. CDR3 length: 16 amino acids. Germline V gene lookup returns CDR1 SGHTA and CDR2 FQGNSA. V lost 5 bases to trimming and J lost 2 bases; unmatched junction nucleotides: 9. CDR3 amino acids: CASSPQRDSRNQPQHF. In DNA, the CDR3 is TGTGCCAGCAGCCCCCAAAGGGACAGCCGCAATCAGCCCCAGCATTTT.

As regards this clonotype: This may be a read error: a much more frequent sequence differs by one nucleotide. J is TRBJ2-5 and V is TRBV7-2, with TRBD2 matching 8 bases. Germline values: CDR1 SGHTA, CDR2 FQGNSA. This CDR3 has 18 residues. The CDR3 loop is CASSLRQPGLGHQETRYF. The CDR3 nucleotides read TGTGCCAGCAGCCTTCGGCAGCCGGGACTAGGACACCAAGAGACCCGGTACTTC.

The rearrangement uses TRBV7-8 and TRBJ2-1, with 7 bases identical to TRBD2. V dropped 1 base and J dropped 6; count of bases not matched to a gene: 9. Germline loops: CDR1 SGHVS, CDR2 FQNEAQ. This CDR3 spans 16 amino acids. The CDR3 DNA is TGTGCCAGCAGCTTAGAGCTGGGGGGGGGTAGCAATGAGCAGTTCTTC. Protein sequence: CASSLELGGGSNEQFF.

This clonotype was counted a few times. This chain joins TRBV7-9 and TRBJ2-7; 8 positions match TRBD2. The germline V gene has CDR1 SEHNR and CDR2 FQNEAQ (reference sequence). This CDR3 has 17 amino acids. The ends lost 8 bases at V and 0 bases at J; junction bases unmatched: 15. The CDR3 DNA reads as TGTGCCAGCGGCTCCTCCTCGGGGGGGAAAAGCTCCTACGAGCAGTACTTC. It translates to CASGSSSGGKSSYEQYF.

V is TRBV6-2 or TRBV6-3 and J is TRBJ2-1, with 7 bases matching TRBD2. J was trimmed by 0 bases and V by 6 bases; bases with no gene match: 11. This CDR3 is built from 17 residues. The germline V gene has CDR1 MNHEY and CDR2 SVGEGT. CDR3 coding DNA: TGTGCCAGCAGCTCCCGTCCTAGCGGAAGCTCCTACAATGAGCAGTTCTTC. As protein: CASSSRPSGSSYNEQFF.

This clonotype has only a few counts. The J gene is TRBJ2-3, the V gene TRBV10-3; D perhaps matches TRBD2 (5 bases). V shed 4 bases and J shed 3 bases, with 14 bases lying between them. This CDR3 contains 15 residues. CDR1 and CDR2 (germline): ENHRY, SYGVKD. CDR3 residues: CAISVTRGITDTQYF. As DNA, the CDR3 is TGTGCCATCAGTGTGACACGGGGAATTACAGATACGCAGTATTTT.

This clonotype was picked up a small number of times. V gene TRBV11-2 combines with J gene TRBJ2-1; weak D call: TRBD1 (7 bases). The CDR3 is 16 residues long. Germline loops: CDR1 SGHAT, CDR2 FQNNGV. The ends were cut back, 0 bases at V and 4 bases at J, with 13 bases in the middle. The CDR3 here is CASSLDPGGQYNEQFF. In nucleotides, the CDR3 is TGTGCCAGCAGCTTAGATCCCGGGGGACAGTACAATGAGCAGTTCTTC.

The V gene is TRBV11-2, the J gene TRBJ2-3; D might be TRBD1 (7 bases). V lost 7 bases, J lost 4 bases, and 18 bases lay in between. The CDR3 totals 15 residues. Germline CDR1 and CDR2: SGHAT and FQNNGV. CDR3 loop: CASTSGGSAPDTQYF. CDR3 nucleotide sequence: TGTGCCAGCACCTCAGGGGGGTCCGCCCCAGATACGCAGTATTTT.

Only one count was recorded for this clonotype. This chain joins TRBV4-2 and TRBJ2-3; D remains ambiguous. Germline assignment: CDR1 LGHNA and CDR2 YNFKEQ. The V end was cut by 0 bases, the J end by 0 bases, with 7 bases between. The CDR3 extends over 15 amino acids. CDR3 in amino acids: CASSQDLMSTDTQYF. As DNA, the CDR3 is TGTGCCAGCAGCCAAGATTTGATGAGCACAGATACGCAGTATTTT.

This clonotype was counted a single time. The genes are TRBV20-1 and TRBJ1-2, with D unresolved. The germline gives CDR1 DFQATT, CDR2 SNEGSKA (reference sequence). This CDR3 contains 12 residues. The germline V and J ends were trimmed by 2 bases and 0 bases, with 4 bases remaining between them. The DNA of the CDR3 is TGCAGTGCTAGACCAGCTAACTATGGCTACACCTTC. Residues: CSARPANYGYTF.

This clonotype has a count of ten or more. V and J are TRBV7-2 and TRBJ1-2; D gene uncertain. The germline gives CDR1 SGHTA, CDR2 FQGNSA. This CDR3 has 15 residues. Trimming shortened V by 1 base and J by 6 bases, and 15 bases separated the two germline ends. The CDR3 DNA follows: TGTGCCAGCAGCTTAGATTCGGCAGCATACGATGGCTACACCTTC. This codes for CASSLDSAAYDGYTF.

This clonotype has more than one count but fewer than ten. This sequence joins TRBV7-2 and TRBJ2-7; 7 positions match TRBD2. The germline gives CDR1 SGHTA, CDR2 FQGNSA. V gave up 5 bases and J gave up 0 bases; unmatched junction bases: 7. The CDR3 length is 15 residues. CDR3 amino acids: CASSRQWTSSYEQYF. The CDR3, as DNA: TGTGCCAGCAGCAGGCAGTGGACTAGCTCCTACGAGCAGTACTTC.

The chain combines TRBV19 with TRBJ2-1, with 12 positions matching TRBD2. Losses at the gene ends were 3 bases for V and 9 bases for J; bases not matched to a gene: 6. CDR1 is LNHDA, CDR2 SQIVND, per germline (reference sequence). The CDR3 runs to 15 residues. This CDR3 is CASSMTSGRVGEQFF. The CDR3 DNA sequence: TGTGCCAGTAGTATGACTAGCGGGAGAGTGGGTGAGCAGTTCTTC.

V is TRBV11-2 and J is TRBJ1-2; 11 nucleotides line up with TRBD1. Germline V gives CDR1 SGHAT, CDR2 FQNNGV. There are 16 residues in the CDR3. J gave up 4 bases and V 1 base, and 5 bases lay outside the gene matches. CDR3 nucleotide sequence: TGTGCCAGCAGCTTAGTCCACGGGACAGGGGGCTATGGCTACACCTTC. Protein sequence: CASSLVHGTGGYGYTF.

The chain employs TRBV11-2 and TRBJ2-7; TRBD2 is a possible D gene (6 bases). The CDR3 spans 14 residues. Germline CDR1 reads SGHAT; CDR2 reads FQNNGV. V was shortened by 8 bases and J by 2 bases, with 16 bases between the two germline ends. In DNA, the CDR3 is TGTGCCAGCGTCGGCCGGCGGGATACCTACGAGCAGTACTTC. It yields the protein CASVGRRDTYEQYF.

This clonotype has more than one count but fewer than ten. The chain has TRBV28 and TRBJ1-2, with D unclear. The CDR3 loop spans 14 amino acids. Germline CDR1 is MDHEN and CDR2 is SYDVKM. V lost 5 bases to trimming and J lost 4 bases, with 14 bases between them. This chain's CDR3 is CASSPPDHPYGYTF. For the CDR3, the DNA is TGTGCCAGCAGTCCTCCTGACCACCCCTATGGCTACACCTTC.

CDR3 DNA: TGTGCCAGCAGTGACGCGGACAGGGCGCGAGAGGAGCAGTACTTC. Amino acid sequence: CASSDADRAREEQYF. The chain uses TRBV6-1 and TRBJ2-7; TRBD1 matches at 8 bases. Germline loops: CDR1 MNHNS, CDR2 SASEGT. CDR3 length equals 15 residues. Unmatched junction bases numbered 11, after V lost 3 bases and J lost 7 bases.

J is TRBJ2-1 and V is TRBV29-1; D call uncertain. The V end lost 6 bases, the J end lost 7 bases, and 19 bases lay between the germline ends. Germline V gives CDR1 SQVTM, CDR2 ANQGSEA. The CDR3 is made up of 14 amino acids. As DNA, the CDR3 is TGCAGCGTGGTTCACCTTAAAACCGGTAATGAGCAGTTCTTC. This encodes CSVVHLKTGNEQFF.

Turning to this clonotype: An end of the junction does not agree with germline; a read error may underlie this. This chain joins TRBV12-3 or TRBV12-4 and TRBJ1-2; maybe TRBD1 (6 bases). The CDR3 extends over 15 amino acids. CDR3 in DNA: TGTGCCAGCAGAAGGGGGGCGGGGAGTAGCCCGGTCAACTCCTTC. Its protein product is CASRRGAGSSPVNSF.

V usage is TRBV12-3 or TRBV12-4 and J usage is TRBJ1-6; D is undetermined. CDR3 size: 14 residues. Trimming cost V 6 bases and J 4 bases, with 10 bases left between them. This CDR3 is CASSPTIYNSPLHF. The CDR3 nucleotides are TGTGCCAGCAGCCCCACGATATATAATTCACCCCTCCACTTT.

This clonotype has a count of ten or more. The chain couples TRBV7-9 to TRBJ1-1; 8 bases agree with TRBD1. The germline V gene encodes CDR1 SEHNR and CDR2 FQNEAQ (reference sequence). The V and J ends lost 5 bases and 0 bases, in that order; junction bases with no gene match: 2. The CDR3 loop spans 14 amino acids. CDR3 in DNA: TGTGCCAGCAGCCCGGGACAGGTGAACACTGAAGCTTTCTTT. It translates to CASSPGQVNTEAFF.